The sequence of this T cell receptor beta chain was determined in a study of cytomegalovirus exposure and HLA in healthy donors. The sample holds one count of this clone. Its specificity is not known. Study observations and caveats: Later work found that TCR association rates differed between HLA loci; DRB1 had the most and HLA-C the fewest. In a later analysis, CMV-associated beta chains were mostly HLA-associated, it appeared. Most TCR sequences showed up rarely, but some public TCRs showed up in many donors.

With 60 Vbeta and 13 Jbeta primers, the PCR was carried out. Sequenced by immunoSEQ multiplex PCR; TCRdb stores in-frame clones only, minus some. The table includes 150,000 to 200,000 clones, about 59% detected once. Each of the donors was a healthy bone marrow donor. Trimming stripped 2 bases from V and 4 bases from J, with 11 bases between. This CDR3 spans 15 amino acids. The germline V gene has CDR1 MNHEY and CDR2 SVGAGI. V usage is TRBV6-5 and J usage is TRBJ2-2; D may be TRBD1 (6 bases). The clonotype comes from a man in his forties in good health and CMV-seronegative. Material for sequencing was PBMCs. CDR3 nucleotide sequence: TGTGCCAGCAGTTACGATAAGGGGGTCACCGGGGAGCTGTTTTTT. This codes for CASSYDKGVTGELFF.